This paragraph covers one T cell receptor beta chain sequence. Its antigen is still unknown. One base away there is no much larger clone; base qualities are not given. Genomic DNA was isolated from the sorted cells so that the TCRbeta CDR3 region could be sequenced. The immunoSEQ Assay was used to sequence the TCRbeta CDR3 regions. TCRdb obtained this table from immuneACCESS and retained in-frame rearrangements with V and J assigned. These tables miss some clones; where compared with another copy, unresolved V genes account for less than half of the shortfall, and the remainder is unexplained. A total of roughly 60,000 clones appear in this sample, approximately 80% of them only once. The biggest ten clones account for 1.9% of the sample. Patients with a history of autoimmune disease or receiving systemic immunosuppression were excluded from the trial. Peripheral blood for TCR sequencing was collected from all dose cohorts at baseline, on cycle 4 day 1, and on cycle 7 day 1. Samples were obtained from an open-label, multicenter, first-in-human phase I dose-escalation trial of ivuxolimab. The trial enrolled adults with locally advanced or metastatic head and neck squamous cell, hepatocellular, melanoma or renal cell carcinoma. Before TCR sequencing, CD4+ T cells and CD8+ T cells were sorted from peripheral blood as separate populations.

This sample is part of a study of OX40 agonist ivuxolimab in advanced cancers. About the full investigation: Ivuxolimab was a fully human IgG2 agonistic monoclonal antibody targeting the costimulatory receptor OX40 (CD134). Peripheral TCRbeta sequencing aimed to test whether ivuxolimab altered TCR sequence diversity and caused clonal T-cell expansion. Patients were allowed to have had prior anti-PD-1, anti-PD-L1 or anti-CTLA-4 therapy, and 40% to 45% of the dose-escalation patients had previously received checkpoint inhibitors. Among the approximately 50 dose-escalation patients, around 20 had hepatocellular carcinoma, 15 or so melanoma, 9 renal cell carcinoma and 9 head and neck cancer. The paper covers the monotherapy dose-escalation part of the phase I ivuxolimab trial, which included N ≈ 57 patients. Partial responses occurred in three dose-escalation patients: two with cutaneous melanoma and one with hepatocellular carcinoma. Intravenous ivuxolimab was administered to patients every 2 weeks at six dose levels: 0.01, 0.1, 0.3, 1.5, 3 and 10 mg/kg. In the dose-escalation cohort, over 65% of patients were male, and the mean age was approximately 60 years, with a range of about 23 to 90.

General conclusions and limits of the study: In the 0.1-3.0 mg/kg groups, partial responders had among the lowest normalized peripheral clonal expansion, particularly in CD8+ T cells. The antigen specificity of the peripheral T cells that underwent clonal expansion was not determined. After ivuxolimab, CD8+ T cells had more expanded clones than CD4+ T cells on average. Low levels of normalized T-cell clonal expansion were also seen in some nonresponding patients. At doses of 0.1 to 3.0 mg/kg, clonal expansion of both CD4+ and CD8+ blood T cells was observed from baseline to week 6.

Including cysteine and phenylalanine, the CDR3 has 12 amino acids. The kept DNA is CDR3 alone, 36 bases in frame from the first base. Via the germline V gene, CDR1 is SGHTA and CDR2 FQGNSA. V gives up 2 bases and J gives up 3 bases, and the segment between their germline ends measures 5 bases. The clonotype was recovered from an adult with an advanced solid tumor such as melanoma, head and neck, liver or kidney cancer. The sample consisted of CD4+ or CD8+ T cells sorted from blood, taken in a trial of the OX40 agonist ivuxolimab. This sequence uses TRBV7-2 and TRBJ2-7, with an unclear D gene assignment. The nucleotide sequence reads TGTGCCAGCAGCTTACCATTCTACGAGCAGTACTTC. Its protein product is CASSLPFYEQYF. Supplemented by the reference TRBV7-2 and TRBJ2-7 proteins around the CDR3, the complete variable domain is GAGVSQSPSNKVTEKGKDVELRCDPISGHTALYWYRQSLGQGLEFLIYFQGNSAPDKSGLPSDRFSAERTGGSVSTLTIQRTQQEDSAVYLCASSLPFYEQYFGPGTRLTVT.